The 12 T cell receptor beta chains listed next were all sequenced from one sample in a study of blood T cell repertoires in COVID-19. The data were produced by immunoSEQ multiplex PCR, yet TCRdb's version contains in-frame clones alone and is incomplete. The table includes about 160,000 clones, around 80% detected once. The sample taken for sequencing was peripheral blood. All receptors come from a woman aged 80 or over with acute or convalescent COVID-19.

This clone was seen once. The chain has TRBV7-9 and TRBJ1-4; no firm D call. V dropped 2 bases and J dropped 6 bases, with 19 bases sitting between them. This CDR3 has 17 residues. Germline V gives CDR1 SEHNR, CDR2 FQNEAQ (reference sequence). CDR3 protein: CASSLRLGGGQHEKLFF. The CDR3 DNA follows: TGTGCCAGCAGCTTACGCCTGGGAGGCGGCCAACATGAAAAACTGTTTTTT.

This rearrangement joins TRBV2 to TRBJ1-5, with 9 bases matching TRBD1. V gave up 6 bases and J gave up 3 bases; unmatched junction bases: 3. Germline CDR1 is SNHLY and CDR2 is FYNNEI. The CDR3 has 14 amino acids. The CDR3 is CASRGTGNNQPQHF. The DNA of the CDR3 is TGTGCCAGCAGGGGGACAGGGAACAATCAGCCCCAGCATTTT.

The chain combines TRBV11-2 with TRBJ2-7, with D uncertain. V dropped 3 bases and J dropped 5 bases, with 8 bases sitting between them. CDR3 size: 12 residues. Germline V gene data show CDR1 as SGHAT and CDR2 as FQNNGV. CDR3 sequence reads: CASSLIVDEQYF. The CDR3, as DNA: TGTGCCAGCAGCTTGATAGTTGACGAGCAGTACTTC.

On this clone: Other nucleotide sequences in the sample specify the same CDR3. The chain is built from TRBV12-3 or TRBV12-4 and TRBJ1-2; D perhaps matches TRBD1 (5 bases). The ends were cut back, 5 bases at V and 4 bases at J, with 8 bases in the middle. The CDR3 is made up of 12 amino acids. The CDR3: CASSPGFYGYTF. In DNA, the CDR3 is TGTGCCAGCAGTCCAGGGTTCTATGGCTACACCTTC.

This chain connects TRBV6-6 to TRBJ2-7; TRBD1 is a possible D gene (5 bases). The CDR3 consists of 15 residues. Germline-derived CDR1 and CDR2 are MNHNY and SVGAGI (reference sequence). V lost 8 bases, J lost 2 bases, and 19 bases lay in between. This CDR3 reads CASARALRDTYEQYF. The DNA of the CDR3 is TGTGCCAGCGCGAGAGCACTCAGGGATACCTACGAGCAGTACTTC.

V is TRBV27 and J is TRBJ2-3, with 10 bases that match TRBD1. The germline V gene encodes CDR1 MNHEY and CDR2 SMNVEV (reference sequence). The CDR3 has 13 residues. Losses at the gene ends were 9 bases for V and 4 bases for J; bases not matched to a gene: 4. CDR3 sequence reads: CASRQGAPDTQYF. As DNA, the CDR3 is TGTGCCAGTAGACAGGGGGCCCCAGATACGCAGTATTTT.

The V call is TRBV5-1, the J call TRBJ2-3; 9 positions agree with TRBD1. From germline, CDR1 is SGHRS and CDR2 YFSETQ. J was trimmed by 3 bases and V by 3 bases; bases with no gene match: 11. The CDR3 is made up of 17 amino acids. The CDR3 loop reads CASSSLGTGSSTDTQYF. DNA of the CDR3: TGCGCCAGCAGCTCGCTGGGGACAGGGTCATCTACAGATACGCAGTATTTT.

The gene calls are TRBV2 and TRBJ2-7; TRBD1 is a possible D gene (5 bases). V gave up 6 bases and J gave up 1 base, with 10 bases separating them. The CDR3 contains 13 residues. The germline gives CDR1 SNHLY, CDR2 FYNNEI. CDR3 sequence: CASREPGSYEQYF. The CDR3 DNA sequence: TGTGCCAGCAGGGAACCAGGGTCCTACGAGCAGTACTTC.

V and J are TRBV5-4 and TRBJ2-1, with TRBD2 matching 10 bases. With 0 bases clipped from V and 1 base from J, the junction kept 1 base outside the gene matches. Germline V gene sequence: CDR1 SGHNT, CDR2 YYREEE (reference sequence). The CDR3 extends over 16 amino acids. CDR3 in DNA: TGTGCCAGCAGCTTGGCTAGCGGGAGTTCCTACAATGAGCAGTTCTTC. It is translated as CASSLASGSSYNEQFF.

The chain links TRBV6-5 to TRBJ1-2; 7 bases agree with TRBD1. This CDR3 contains 13 residues. Trimming at V came to 9 bases and at J to 2 bases, leaving 6 bases not matched to a gene. CDR1 and CDR2 (germline): MNHEY, SVGAGI. CDR3 amino acids: CASRGTANYGYTF. The CDR3 region has the DNA TGTGCCAGTCGTGGGACAGCCAACTATGGCTACACCTTC.

The CDR3 loop reads CSVESVEAGNTIYF. The DNA for the CDR3 is TGCAGCGTTGAATCCGTCGAGGCTGGAAACACCATATATTTT. The genes are TRBV29-1 and TRBJ1-3; D not resolved. Germline CDR1 and CDR2: SQVTM and ANQGSEA. V dropped 2 bases and J dropped 2 bases, with 10 bases sitting between them. This CDR3 spans 14 amino acids.

Only one count was recorded for this clone. The rearrangement uses TRBV30 and TRBJ2-1; 14 bases are a match to TRBD2. Germline V gives CDR1 GTSNPN, CDR2 SVGIG (reference sequence). This CDR3 contains 18 residues. The V and J ends lost 5 bases and 0 bases, in that order; junction bases with no gene match: 9. CDR3 bases: TGTGCCTGGGGAGGGGTGACTAGCGGGAGGGGCTCCTACAATGAGCAGTTCTTC. Translation: CAWGGVTSGRGSYNEQFF.